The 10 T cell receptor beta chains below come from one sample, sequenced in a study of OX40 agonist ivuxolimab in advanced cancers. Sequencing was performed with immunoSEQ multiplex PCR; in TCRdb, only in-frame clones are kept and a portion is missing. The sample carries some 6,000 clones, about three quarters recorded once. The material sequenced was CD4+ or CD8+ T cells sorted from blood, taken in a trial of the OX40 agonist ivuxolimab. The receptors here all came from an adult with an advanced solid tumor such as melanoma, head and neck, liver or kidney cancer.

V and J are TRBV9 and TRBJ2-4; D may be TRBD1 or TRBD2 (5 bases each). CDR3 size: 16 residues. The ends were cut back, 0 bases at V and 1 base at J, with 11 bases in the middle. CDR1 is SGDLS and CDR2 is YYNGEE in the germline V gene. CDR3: CASSVDGAEAKNIQYF. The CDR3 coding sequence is TGTGCCAGCAGCGTAGACGGGGCTGAGGCCAAAAACATTCAGTACTTC.

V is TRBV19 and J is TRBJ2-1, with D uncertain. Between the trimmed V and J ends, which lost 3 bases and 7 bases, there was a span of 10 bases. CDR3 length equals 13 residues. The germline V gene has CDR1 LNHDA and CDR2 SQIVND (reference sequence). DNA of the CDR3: TGTGCCAGTAGTATGGGCGGTAGTAATGAGCAGTTCTTC. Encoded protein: CASSMGGSNEQFF. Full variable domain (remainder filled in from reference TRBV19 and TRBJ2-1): DGGITQSPKYLFRKEGQNVTLSCEQNLNHDAMYWYRQDPGQGLRLIYYSQIVNDFQKGDIAEGYSVSREKKESFPLTVTSAQKNPTAFYLCASSMGGSNEQFFGPGTRLTVL.

The CDR3 protein is CASSYLDRDETQYF. The CDR3 DNA reads as TGTGCCAGCAGTTACTTGGACAGGGATGAGACCCAGTACTTC. The gene calls are TRBV6-5 and TRBJ2-5; 8 nucleotides line up with TRBD1. CDR1 is MNHEY, CDR2 SVGAGI, per germline. This CDR3 comprises 14 residues. J gave up 5 bases and V 1 base, and 3 bases lay outside the gene matches.

This chain's CDR3 is CASSHPSGETQYF. DNA of the CDR3: TGCGCCAGCAGCCATCCGTCTGGGGAGACCCAGTACTTC. The chain couples TRBV4-1 to TRBJ2-5; D gene uncertain. This CDR3 is 13 amino acids long. Deletions cut 3 bases from V and 5 bases from J, with 10 bases between. CDR1 is MGHRA and CDR2 is YSYEKL in the germline V gene.

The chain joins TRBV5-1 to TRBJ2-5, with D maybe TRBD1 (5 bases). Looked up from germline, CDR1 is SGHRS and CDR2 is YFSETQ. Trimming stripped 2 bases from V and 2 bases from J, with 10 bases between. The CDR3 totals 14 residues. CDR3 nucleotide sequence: TGCGCCAGCAGCTTTCGGCAGGGACAAGAGACCCAGTACTTC. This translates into CASSFRQGQETQYF.

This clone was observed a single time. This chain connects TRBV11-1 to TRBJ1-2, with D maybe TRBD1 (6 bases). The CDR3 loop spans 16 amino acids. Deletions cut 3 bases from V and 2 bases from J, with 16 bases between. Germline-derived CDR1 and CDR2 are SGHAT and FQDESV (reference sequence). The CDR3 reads CASSLTQDSLNYGYTF. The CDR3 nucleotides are TGTGCCAGCAGCTTGACCCAGGACAGCCTAAACTATGGCTACACCTTC.

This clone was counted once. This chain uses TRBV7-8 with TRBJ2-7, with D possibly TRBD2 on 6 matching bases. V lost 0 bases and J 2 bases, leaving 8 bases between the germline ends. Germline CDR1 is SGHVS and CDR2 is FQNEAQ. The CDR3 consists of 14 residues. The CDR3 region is CASSLAGGTYEQYF. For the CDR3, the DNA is TGTGCCAGCAGCTTAGCGGGCGGGACCTACGAGCAGTACTTC.

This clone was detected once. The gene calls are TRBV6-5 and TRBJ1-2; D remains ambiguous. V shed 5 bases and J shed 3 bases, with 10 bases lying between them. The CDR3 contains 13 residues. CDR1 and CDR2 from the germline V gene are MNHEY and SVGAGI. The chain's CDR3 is CASSAGLYYGYTF. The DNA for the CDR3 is TGTGCCAGCAGTGCCGGACTTTACTATGGCTACACCTTC.

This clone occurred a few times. Written as DNA, the CDR3 is TGTGCCAGTAGTCGGACGGCGGTTAACACTGAAGCTTTCTTT. This translates into CASSRTAVNTEAFF. The genes are TRBV19 and TRBJ1-1; D unclear. Per germline, CDR1 LNHDA and CDR2 SQIVND (reference sequence). The CDR3 sequence is 14 residues long. V was clipped by 5 bases and J by 2 bases, with 12 bases between them.

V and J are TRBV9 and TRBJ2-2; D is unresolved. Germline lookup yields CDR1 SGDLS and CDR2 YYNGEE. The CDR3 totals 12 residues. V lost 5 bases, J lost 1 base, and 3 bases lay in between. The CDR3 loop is CASSLNTGELFF. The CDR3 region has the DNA TGTGCCAGCAGTCTGAACACCGGGGAGCTGTTTTTT.